Listed below are T cell receptor beta chains from one sample, sequenced in a study of identical twins. Each CDR3 protein is one row after TCRdb ran MiXCR on the 5' RACE reads. The sample holds approximately 230,000 distinct CDR3 sequences, around 6.5% seen once. These data also formed part of another study, on T cells expressing NK-cell markers.

The specimen sequenced was CD8+ T cells sorted from blood. The receptors stem from a woman aged 18-29 years in good health. Each CDR3 is given with its conserved first and last residue. The order of the fields is V gene, clone size, D gene, J gene, CDR3 DNA, CDR3 protein. The D gene is left open where the match is weak. Clone size is shown for a subset of rows, as once, few, many or a class of expanded clone.

TRBV12-3/TRBV12-4	many	-	TRBJ2-1	TGTGCCAGCACCCCGGACCCCAGGGCGAATGAGCAGTTCTTC	CASTPDPRANEQFF
TRBV27	few	TRBD2	TRBJ2-3	TGTGCCAGCGGAACCCTGGGACTAGCGGGGACCCGGGGGGATACGCAGTATTTT	CASGTLGLAGTRGDTQYF
TRBV5-1	-	TRBD2	TRBJ2-3	TGCGCCAGCAGCTCCTCGGCGGGGGGCACAGATACGCAGTATTTT	CASSSSAGGTDTQYF
TRBV7-9	many	TRBD1	TRBJ2-3	TGTGCCAGCAGCCACAGGGACAGGCCCTTAGCAGATACGCAGTATTTT	CASSHRDRPLADTQYF
TRBV12-3/TRBV12-4	-	TRBD1	TRBJ2-3	TGTGCCAGCAATGACAGGGGTGCAGATACGCAGTATTTT	CASNDRGADTQYF
TRBV5-6	many	-	TRBJ2-3	TGTGCCAGCAGCTTGGTCTCGGGCACAGATACGCAGTATTTT	CASSLVSGTDTQYF
TRBV2	-	-	TRBJ2-3	TGTGCCAGCAGTGAATGGGGCACAGATACGCAGTATTTT	CASSEWGTDTQYF
TRBV6-1	few	-	TRBJ2-1	TGTGCCAGCAGCCTAGGTTCTAAGAATGAGCAGTTCTTC	CASSLGSKNEQFF
TRBV7-6	few	TRBD1	TRBJ1-1	TGTGCCAGCAGCTTAAATACAGGGGCGAACACTGAAGCTTTCTTT	CASSLNTGANTEAFF
TRBV29-1	many	TRBD2	TRBJ2-1	TGCAGCGTCGGGACTAGCGGGGGTTACAATGAGCAGTTCTTC	CSVGTSGGYNEQFF
TRBV5-5	few	-	TRBJ2-5	TGTGCCAGCAGCTTGGACCAGCTGGCGGAGACCCAGTACTTC	CASSLDQLAETQYF
TRBV7-8	few	TRBD1	TRBJ1-5	TGTGCCAGCAGCCCCGGACAGGGGGCGCATCAGCCCCAGCATTTT	CASSPGQGAHQPQHF
TRBV3-1	few	-	TRBJ1-1	TGTGCCAGCAGCCAAGACGACGTCAGCCTCAACACTGAAGCTTTCTTT	CASSQDDVSLNTEAFF
TRBV7-8	few	TRBD2	TRBJ2-1	TGTGCCAGCAGCTTAGAAACTAGCGGGTACAATGAGCAGTTCTTC	CASSLETSGYNEQFF
TRBV6-1	-	-	TRBJ2-1	TGTGCCAGCAAAGGGATAGGGGTGATTGAGCAGTTCTTC	CASKGIGVIEQFF
TRBV10-3	-	-	TRBJ2-7	TGTGCCATCAGTGCTGGCAGTTCCTACGAGCAGTACTTC	CAISAGSSYEQYF
TRBV4-3	many	-	TRBJ1-2	TGCGCCAGCAGCCAAGAATACCGGACCCTGCACCCCTATGGCTACACCTTC	CASSQEYRTLHPYGYTF
TRBV10-2	many	-	TRBJ1-6	TGCGCCAGCAGCCATCCCCCGGAGTATAATTCACCCCTCCACTTT	CASSHPPEYNSPLHF
TRBV29-1	many	TRBD1	TRBJ1-4	TGCAGCGTCCCCGGGACAGGGGTAGAAAAACTGTTTTTT	CSVPGTGVEKLFF
TRBV7-9	many	-	TRBJ2-3	TGTGCCAGCAGCCTAGGTCTTGAAAGCACAGATACGCAGTATTTT	CASSLGLESTDTQYF
TRBV29-1	few	-	TRBJ2-1	TGCAGCGTTGAACATAGGGGGTTAAACTACAATGAGCAGTTCTTC	CSVEHRGLNYNEQFF
TRBV2	few	-	TRBJ2-1	TGTGCCAGCAGTGACAGGGCGTTCTCCTACAATGAGCAGTTCTTC	CASSDRAFSYNEQFF
TRBV5-1	-	TRBD1	TRBJ1-2	TGCGCCAGCAGCACCCACAGGGGAGCTAACTATGGCTACACCTTC	CASSTHRGANYGYTF
TRBV3-1	few	TRBD1	TRBJ1-6	TGTGCCAGCAGAGACACTGCGACAGGGGGGAATAATTCACCCCTCCACTTT	CASRDTATGGNNSPLHF
TRBV10-3	-	-	TRBJ2-5	TGTGCCATCAGTACGCCTCAAGAGACCCAGTACTTC	CAISTPQETQYF
TRBV10-1	-	TRBD1	TRBJ2-1	TGCGCCAGCAGTGTCTCCGGGACAGGGGGTCGGAATGAGCAGTTCTTC	CASSVSGTGGRNEQFF
TRBV6-1	-	TRBD2	TRBJ2-1	TGTGCCAGCACGCCCTGGCGGGGGGACAATGAGCAGTTCTTC	CASTPWRGDNEQFF
TRBV4-1	few	-	TRBJ2-5	TGCGCCAGCAGCCAAGACCGAGGCCGGGGCCAAGAGACCCAGTACTTC	CASSQDRGRGQETQYF
TRBV5-6	-	TRBD1	TRBJ1-1	TGTGCCAGCAGCTCGGGACAGGGCTTGAACACTGAAGCTTTCTTT	CASSSGQGLNTEAFF
TRBV20-1	-	-	TRBJ2-2	TGCAGTGCTAGTGGCGGAGTTAACACCGGGGAGCTGTTTTTT	CSASGGVNTGELFF
TRBV9	few	TRBD2	TRBJ2-1	TGTGCCAGCAGCGGACGACTAGCGGGGGAGAAATACAATGAGCAGTTCTTC	CASSGRLAGEKYNEQFF
TRBV10-3	few	TRBD2	TRBJ2-3	TGTGCCATCAGGGCCGGGGGGGCGCATACAGATACGCAGTATTTT	CAIRAGGAHTDTQYF
TRBV6-4	-	-	TRBJ2-4	TGTGCCAGCAGTGACTTCGCCCCAAACATTCAGTACTTC	CASSDFAPNIQYF
TRBV4-3	-	-	TRBJ2-5	TGCGCCAGCAGCCAACGATCCGGGGACCCCCGAGAGACCCAGTACTTC	CASSQRSGDPRETQYF
TRBV11-3	few	-	TRBJ2-3	TGTGCCAGCAGCGCAGGGTCTGATGGCCGGGATACGCAGTATTTT	CASSAGSDGRDTQYF
TRBV7-9	few	TRBD2	TRBJ2-7	TGTGCCCTCGAGGAGCGGGGGGCCCACGAGCAGTACTTC	CALEERGAHEQYF
TRBV28	few	-	TRBJ1-2	TGTGCCAGCAGTTTCCCGGGCGAGGGGTATGGCTACACCTTC	CASSFPGEGYGYTF
TRBV6-4	few	-	TRBJ2-3	TGTGCCAGCAGTGACTGGCATGGCGGGGGCACAGATACGCAGTATTTT	CASSDWHGGGTDTQYF
TRBV5-6	few	-	TRBJ2-1	TGTGCCAGCAGCTCCGACTTCTCCTACAATGAGCAGTTCTTC	CASSSDFSYNEQFF
TRBV19	-	TRBD2	TRBJ2-1	TGTGCCAGTAGTATAGCGGGGGGGCCTGGAGAGCAGTTCTTC	CASSIAGGPGEQFF
TRBV3-1	-	-	TRBJ2-7	TGTGCCAGCAGCCATGAGGGGAGGACCCTCTACGAGCAGTACTTC	CASSHEGRTLYEQYF
TRBV6-1	many	TRBD1	TRBJ1-1	TGTGCCAGCAGTCCCGGACAGGGCCGTACTGAAGCTTTCTTT	CASSPGQGRTEAFF
TRBV18	-	TRBD1	TRBJ2-7	TGTGCCAGCTCACCACCTGTGACAGGGGCCGAGCAGTACTTC	CASSPPVTGAEQYF
TRBV14	many	-	TRBJ2-7	TGTGCCAGCAGCCCTTACCGAGCCTACGAGCAGTACTTC	CASSPYRAYEQYF
TRBV7-8	few	-	TRBJ1-4	TGTGCCAGCAGCTTAGGCGGGGGTCTAGGTGAAAAACTGTTTTTT	CASSLGGGLGEKLFF
TRBV27	few	-	TRBJ2-7	TGTGCCAGCAGTTTACTTAGCGGCTACGAGCAGTACTTC	CASSLLSGYEQYF
TRBV7-9	few	-	TRBJ1-5	TGTGCCAGCAGCCCCGAGAGGGAGCCCCAGCATTTT	CASSPEREPQHF
TRBV29-1	-	-	TRBJ2-5	TGCAGCGTTGAAGGCAGGGGAGAGACCCAGTACTTC	CSVEGRGETQYF